These 21 T cell receptor beta chains were all obtained from the same sample, sequenced in a study of cytomegalovirus exposure and HLA in healthy donors. Vbeta (60) and Jbeta (13) primers were used in the PCR. Method: immunoSEQ multiplex PCR; TCRdb's copy keeps in-frame clones and lacks some. The table shows roughly 100,000 clones, with approximately 80% occurring only once. Input material: PBMCs. These receptors all come from a woman aged 18-29 years in good health and CMV-seropositive.

The CDR3 coding sequence is TGTGCCAGTAGTGCACGGGACAGCCCTAATTCACCCCTCCACTTT. Translated: CASSARDSPNSPLHF. The V call is TRBV19, the J call TRBJ1-6; 7 bases are shared with TRBD1. The CDR3 extends over 15 amino acids. The germline gives CDR1 LNHDA, CDR2 SQIVND (reference sequence). After removal of 5 bases from V and 6 bases from J, the junction contained 7 bases not matched to a gene.

The chain couples TRBV18 to TRBJ2-2, with D perhaps TRBD2 (5 bases). This CDR3 is built from 17 residues. V gave up 2 bases and J gave up 1 base, with 14 bases separating them. CDR1 and CDR2 from the germline V gene are KGHSH and LQKENI. CDR3 protein: CASSPTVFRGNTGELFF. In nucleotides, the CDR3 is TGTGCCAGCTCACCAACGGTATTCCGGGGGAACACCGGGGAGCTGTTTTTT.

J is TRBJ2-1 and V is TRBV9, with 9 bases lining up with TRBD1. CDR1 and CDR2 (germline): SGDLS, YYNGEE. Trimming took 1 base from V and 9 from J; bases not matched to a gene: 5. The CDR3 totals 14 residues. CDR3 amino acids: CASSVWTGEGEQFF. For the CDR3, the DNA is TGTGCCAGCAGCGTATGGACAGGGGAGGGTGAGCAGTTCTTC.

This clone was observed a single time. V is TRBV25-1 and J is TRBJ1-1; D possibly corresponds to TRBD1 (5 bases). Trimming took off 3 bases at V and 4 bases at J, with 9 bases between the two ends. The CDR3 contains 13 residues. Germline V gives CDR1 MGHDK, CDR2 SYGVNS. This CDR3 is CASSEVGGTEAFF. CDR3 bases: TGTGCCAGCAGTGAGGTGGGGGGCACTGAAGCTTTCTTT. Full variable domain (remainder filled in from reference TRBV25-1 and TRBJ1-1): EADIYQTPRYLVIGTGKKITLECSQTMGHDKMYWYQQDPGMELHLIHYSYGVNSTEKGDLSSESTVSRIRTEHFPLTLESARPSHTSQYLCASSEVGGTEAFFGQGTRLTVV.

The sample holds a few counts of this clone. The V and J genes are TRBV10-3 and TRBJ2-2, with TRBD1 matching over 10 bases. The J segment lost 6 bases and the V segment lost 11 bases, leaving 9 bases of the junction unmatched. CDR1 and CDR2 from the germline V gene are ENHRY and SYGVKD. The CDR3 length is 14 residues. The CDR3 is CAVSRDRGSGELFF. The CDR3 DNA is TGTGCCGTATCCCGGGACAGGGGTTCCGGGGAGCTGTTTTTT.

This clone appeared a few times. This chain uses TRBV6-1 with TRBJ2-3, with a weak D call TRBD1 (7 bases). The CDR3 has 16 residues. Looked up from germline, CDR1 is MNHNS and CDR2 is SASEGT. V was clipped by 2 bases and J by 2 bases, with 14 bases between them. The CDR3 DNA follows: TGTGCCAGCAGTGAATCGCAGGGGGGTTACACAGATACGCAGTATTTT. Protein: CASSESQGGYTDTQYF.

The J gene is TRBJ1-1, the V gene TRBV6-1; weak D call: TRBD1 (6 bases). The CDR3 has 14 amino acids. V was clipped by 4 bases and J by 4 bases, with 13 bases between them. Germline V gene lookup returns CDR1 MNHNS and CDR2 SASEGT. The CDR3 sequence is CASSAQGDTTEAFF. DNA of the CDR3: TGTGCCAGCAGTGCACAGGGAGATACCACTGAAGCTTTCTTT.

The rearrangement joins TRBV2 to TRBJ2-2; D gene ambiguous. Trimming removed 6 bases at V and 5 bases at J, with 10 bases between. Germline V gene sequence: CDR1 SNHLY, CDR2 FYNNEI. The CDR3 has 13 residues. The CDR3 DNA reads as TGTGCCAGCAGGCGGATGTCGACCGGGGAGCTGTTTTTT. Its translation is CASRRMSTGELFF.

This chain joins TRBV19 and TRBJ2-5; a possible D gene is TRBD2 (6 bases). The germline V gene has CDR1 LNHDA and CDR2 SQIVND (reference sequence). This CDR3 is built from 13 residues. V dropped 4 bases and J dropped 4 bases, with 10 bases sitting between them. The chain's CDR3 is CASSRRGGETQYF. CDR3 bases: TGTGCCAGTAGTAGGAGGGGTGGAGAGACCCAGTACTTC.

The genes are TRBV10-3 and TRBJ2-2; possibly TRBD1 for D (5 bases). CDR1 and CDR2 (germline): ENHRY, SYGVKD. V lost 7 bases to trimming and J lost 7 bases, with 13 bases between them. The CDR3 is 13 amino acids. CDR3 loop: CAIITDNGGELFF. The CDR3, as DNA: TGTGCCATCATCACGGACAACGGCGGGGAGCTGTTTTTT.

The chain combines TRBV6-5 with TRBJ2-1; a weak D match, TRBD2 (7 bases). The CDR3 is 16 residues long. CDR1 and CDR2 (germline): MNHEY, SVGAGI. V dropped 0 bases and J dropped 6 bases, with 15 bases sitting between them. The CDR3 region is CASSYSPAGTLNEQFF. The CDR3 coding sequence is TGTGCCAGCAGTTACTCTCCAGCGGGGACACTCAATGAGCAGTTCTTC.

The chain recombines TRBV27 with TRBJ2-7, with 8 bases lining up with TRBD1. V shed 3 bases, J shed 5 bases, and the junction held 6 bases outside the gene matches. The length of the CDR3 is 14 residues. Germline CDR1 and CDR2: MNHEY and SMNVEV (reference sequence). Here the CDR3 reads CASSFQQGVDEQYF. The CDR3 DNA reads TGTGCCAGCAGTTTCCAACAGGGGGTGGACGAGCAGTACTTC.

The chain links TRBV27 to TRBJ2-7, with D unclear. V was trimmed by 0 bases and J by 6 bases, leaving 9 bases between them. CDR3 size: 13 residues. Germline CDR1 is MNHEY and CDR2 is SMNVEV (reference sequence). CDR3: CASSLSLLSEQYF. The CDR3 DNA reads TGTGCCAGCAGTTTATCGTTGCTGAGCGAGCAGTACTTC.

The chain recombines TRBV27 with TRBJ1-5; 9 nucleotides align to TRBD1. Germline CDR1 is MNHEY and CDR2 is SMNVEV (reference sequence). The V gene end was trimmed by 4 bases and the J gene end by 7 bases; junction bases not matched to a gene: 11. The CDR3 covers 16 residues. CDR3 protein: CASSSGQGPSWQPQHF. DNA for the CDR3: TGTGCCAGCAGTTCAGGACAGGGGCCCTCATGGCAGCCCCAGCATTTT.

This clone was detected only a few times. The chain links TRBV5-1 to TRBJ2-1, with 11 bases identical to TRBD2. The CDR3 is made up of 18 amino acids. The trim removed 3 bases at V and 0 bases at J, leaving 8 bases unmatched. CDR1 SGHRS and CDR2 YFSETQ come from the germline V gene. CDR3 amino acids: CASSSLSSGRRSYNEQFF. CDR3 in DNA: TGCGCCAGCAGCTCCCTCTCTAGCGGGAGGCGCTCCTACAATGAGCAGTTCTTC.

This clone was observed a single time. The genes are TRBV2 and TRBJ2-1; 10 bases match TRBD2. The CDR3 is 16 amino acids. In germline, CDR1 is SNHLY, CDR2 FYNNEI. The V gene end was trimmed by 5 bases and the J gene end by 9 bases; junction bases not matched to a gene: 13. The CDR3 sequence: CASSSKQAGGPGEQFF. CDR3 DNA: TGTGCCAGCAGTTCCAAACAAGCGGGAGGGCCTGGTGAGCAGTTCTTC.

The chain links TRBV5-1 to TRBJ1-6; the D gene is possibly TRBD1 (6 bases). The length of the CDR3 is 16 residues. Trimming removed 0 bases from V and 5 bases from J, with 12 bases in between. Germline V gene data show CDR1 as SGHRS and CDR2 as YFSETQ. CDR3 coding DNA: TGCGCCAGCAGCTTGGTACAGGGATCGGATAATTCACCCCTCCACTTT. Residues: CASSLVQGSDNSPLHF.

This chain connects TRBV5-4 to TRBJ2-1; TRBD2 matches 7 bases. Germline CDR1 is SGHNT and CDR2 is YYREEE (reference sequence). The CDR3 sequence is 14 residues long. V shed 5 bases and J 6 bases; nucleotides not matched to a gene: 8. The DNA of the CDR3 is TGTGCCAGCAGTAGGGACTATGCGGGCAATGAGCAGTTCTTC. Translating it yields CASSRDYAGNEQFF. The full variable domain, rest sourced from reference TRBV5-4 and TRBJ2-1, is ETGVTQSPTHLIKTRGQQVTLRCSSQSGHNTVSWYQQALGQGPQFIFQYYREEENGRGNFPPRFSGLQFPNYSSELNVNALELDDSALYLCASSRDYAGNEQFFGPGTRLTVL.

The chain employs TRBV2 and TRBJ1-4; TRBD1 agrees at 8 bases. The V and J ends lost 6 bases and 8 bases, in that order; junction bases with no gene match: 8. Germline V gene data show CDR1 as SNHLY and CDR2 as FYNNEI. This CDR3 has 14 residues. CDR3 DNA: TGTGCCAGCAGCGATGACAGGGGAGGGGAAAAACTGTTTTTT. Amino acids: CASSDDRGGEKLFF.

The chain carries TRBV28 and TRBJ1-1; weak D call: TRBD1 (5 bases). CDR1 is MDHEN, CDR2 SYDVKM, per germline. The V end lost 1 base, the J end lost 5 bases, and 14 bases lay between the germline ends. The CDR3 is 15 amino acids. CDR3 residues: CASSLFLQEGTEAFF. CDR3 nucleotide sequence: TGTGCCAGCAGTTTATTCTTACAGGAGGGGACTGAAGCTTTCTTT.

In nucleotides, the CDR3 is TGTGCCAGCAGCTCGGGACAACAGCCCCAGCATTTT. It is translated as CASSSGQQPQHF. This sequence joins TRBV7-8 and TRBJ1-5; D is possibly TRBD1 (6 bases). V was pared by 4 bases and J by 7 bases, with 8 bases between. In germline, CDR1 is SGHVS, CDR2 FQNEAQ. The CDR3 length is 12 residues.